This T cell receptor beta chain was retrieved from a study of identical twins. Study conclusions and caveats: Beta out-of-frame sequences showed weaker excess twin sharing.

This clonotype was seen a handful of times. Antigen: not known. The CDR3 is made up of 15 amino acids. Germline V gene sequence: CDR1 DFQATT, CDR2 SNEGSKA (reference sequence). V lost 3 bases and J lost 2, with 13 bases in between. TCRdb recomputed calls from the 5' RACE reads with MiXCR, one row per CDR3 protein. This table has 600,000 to 850,000 distinct CDR3 sequences, 18% appearing once. The sample was also reused in another study, on T cells expressing NK-cell markers.

Source material: PBMCs. The rearrangement uses TRBV20-1 and TRBJ2-2; D possibly corresponds to TRBD2 (6 bases). This receptor was identified in a woman aged 18-35 years in good health. The CDR3: CSASSGPYNTGELFF. The CDR3 region has the DNA TGCAGTGCTAGTAGCGGACCCTATAACACCGGGGAGCTGTTTTTT.